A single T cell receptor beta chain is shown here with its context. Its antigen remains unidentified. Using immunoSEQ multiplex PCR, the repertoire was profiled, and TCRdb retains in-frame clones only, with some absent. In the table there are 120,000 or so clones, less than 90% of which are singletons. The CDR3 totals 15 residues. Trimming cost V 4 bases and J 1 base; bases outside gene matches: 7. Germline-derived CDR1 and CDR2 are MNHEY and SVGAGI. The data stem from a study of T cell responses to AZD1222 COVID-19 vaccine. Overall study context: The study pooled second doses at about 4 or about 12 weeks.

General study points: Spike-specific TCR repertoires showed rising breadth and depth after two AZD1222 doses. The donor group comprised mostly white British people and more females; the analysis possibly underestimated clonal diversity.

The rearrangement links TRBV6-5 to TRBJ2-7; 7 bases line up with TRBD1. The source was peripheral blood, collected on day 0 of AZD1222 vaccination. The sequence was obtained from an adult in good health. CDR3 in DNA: TGTGCCAGCAGTTCTCGCCGGGACAGTTCCTACGAGCAGTACTTC. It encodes CASSSRRDSSYEQYF.